This is a list of T cell receptor beta chains from one sample in a study of CD8+ T cells in alopecia areata. TCRdb's copy holds only in-frame clones and misses some; the assay was immunoSEQ multiplex PCR. This sample yields about 98,000 clones, of which nearly 45% are seen a single time; around 0.8% belongs to the top ten. The sequenced sample was CD4+ T cells sorted from blood. The receptors were sampled from a human donor with alopecia areata. Both conserved end residues are part of each CDR3. The D gene is left open where the match is weak. Size is omitted from some rows. Given values are once, few, many or a class for expanded clones.

j_gene: TRBJ2-7; d_gene: -; abundance: -; v_gene: TRBV29-1; CDR3aa: CSVHSSVGQYF; CDR3nt: TGCAGCGTTCACAGTAGCGTTGGGCAGTACTTC
j_gene: TRBJ1-2; d_gene: -; abundance: -; v_gene: TRBV6-6; CDR3aa: CASSYGLARTF; CDR3nt: TGTGCCAGCAGTTACGGGTTAGCGAGGACCTTC
j_gene: TRBJ2-3; d_gene: -; abundance: -; v_gene: TRBV29-1; CDR3aa: CSVEHPPWAQYF; CDR3nt: TGCAGCGTTGAACACCCCCCCTGGGCGCAGTATTTT
j_gene: TRBJ2-1; d_gene: -; abundance: -; v_gene: TRBV5-1; CDR3aa: CASSVPGRDEQFF; CDR3nt: TGCGCCAGCAGCGTCCCGGGCCGCGATGAGCAGTTCTTC
j_gene: TRBJ2-5; d_gene: -; abundance: -; v_gene: TRBV27; CDR3aa: CASSLAGTQYF; CDR3nt: TGTGCCAGCAGTTTAGCAGGGACCCAGTACTTC
j_gene: TRBJ2-7; d_gene: TRBD1; abundance: few; v_gene: TRBV7-9; CDR3aa: CASSLGQFYEQYF; CDR3nt: TGTGCCAGCAGCTTGGGACAGTTCTACGAGCAGTACTTC
j_gene: TRBJ2-7; d_gene: TRBD1; abundance: -; v_gene: TRBV30; CDR3aa: CAWSSGTGRDEQYF; CDR3nt: TGTGCCTGGAGCTCCGGGACAGGGAGGGACGAGCAGTACTTC
j_gene: TRBJ2-1; d_gene: -; abundance: -; v_gene: TRBV5-6; CDR3aa: CASSLAFNGDEQFF; CDR3nt: TGTGCCAGCAGCTTGGCGTTCAATGGGGATGAGCAGTTCTTC
j_gene: TRBJ2-1; d_gene: TRBD2; abundance: -; v_gene: TRBV29-1; CDR3aa: CSVDKASGYNEQFF; CDR3nt: TGCAGCGTTGACAAGGCTAGCGGGTACAATGAGCAGTTCTTC
j_gene: TRBJ2-1; d_gene: -; abundance: -; v_gene: TRBV14; CDR3aa: CASSQDLGRPRNEQFF; CDR3nt: TGTGCCAGCAGCCAAGATCTGGGCCGCCCACGGAATGAGCAGTTCTTC
j_gene: TRBJ2-1; d_gene: -; abundance: few; v_gene: TRBV4-3; CDR3aa: CASSQDWAAVMRQFF; CDR3nt: TGCGCCAGCAGCCAAGATTGGGCTGCCGTGATGCGACAGTTCTTC
j_gene: TRBJ2-5; d_gene: TRBD1; abundance: -; v_gene: TRBV5-1; CDR3aa: CASSPGTVQETQYF; CDR3nt: TGCGCCAGCAGCCCAGGGACAGTTCAAGAGACCCAGTACTTC
j_gene: TRBJ2-2; d_gene: -; abundance: -; v_gene: TRBV6-5; CDR3aa: CASSYLRNTGELFF; CDR3nt: TGTGCCAGCAGTTATTTGCGGAACACCGGGGAGCTGTTTTTT
j_gene: TRBJ2-1; d_gene: TRBD2; abundance: -; v_gene: TRBV6-5; CDR3aa: CASSPGLAYNEQFF; CDR3nt: TGTGCCAGCAGTCCGGGACTAGCTTACAATGAGCAGTTCTTC
j_gene: TRBJ2-7; d_gene: -; abundance: -; v_gene: TRBV30; CDR3aa: CAWSRVLTRESYEQYF; CDR3nt: TGTGCCTGGAGTAGGGTTTTGACGCGGGAAAGTTACGAGCAGTACTTC
j_gene: TRBJ1-2; d_gene: -; abundance: few; v_gene: TRBV11-2; CDR3aa: CASTPFGRGSGYTF; CDR3nt: TGTGCCAGCACTCCCTTTGGCAGGGGAAGTGGCTACACCTTC
j_gene: TRBJ2-4; d_gene: -; abundance: few; v_gene: TRBV28; CDR3aa: CASSAPVAKNIQYF; CDR3nt: TGTGCCAGCAGCGCTCCTGTAGCCAAAAACATTCAGTACTTC
j_gene: TRBJ2-7; d_gene: TRBD1; abundance: few; v_gene: TRBV7-3; CDR3aa: CASSPTGTDEQYF; CDR3nt: TGTGCCAGCAGCCCGACCGGGACAGACGAGCAGTACTTC